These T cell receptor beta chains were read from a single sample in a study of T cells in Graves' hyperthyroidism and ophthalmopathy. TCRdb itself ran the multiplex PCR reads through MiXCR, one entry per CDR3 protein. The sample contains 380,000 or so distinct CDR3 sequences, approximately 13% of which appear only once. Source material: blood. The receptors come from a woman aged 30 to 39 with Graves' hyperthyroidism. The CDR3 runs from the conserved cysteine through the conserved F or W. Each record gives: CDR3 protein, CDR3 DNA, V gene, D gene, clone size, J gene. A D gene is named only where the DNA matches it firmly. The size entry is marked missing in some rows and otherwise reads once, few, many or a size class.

cdr3_aa: CASSELQGSGELFF
cdr3_nt: TGCGCCAGCAGTGAATTACAGGGTTCCGGGGAGCTGTTTTTT
v_call: TRBV10-1
d_call: NA
clone_size: NA
j_call: TRBJ2-2

cdr3_aa: CASSFAQPLRGHGRNGYTF
cdr3_nt: TGTGCCAGCAGTTTTGCCCAGCCTCTCAGGGGGCACGGACGGAATGGCTACACCTTC
v_call: TRBV28
d_call: TRBD1
clone_size: many
j_call: TRBJ1-2

cdr3_aa: CASSSDRPTGELFF
cdr3_nt: TGTGCCAGCAGCTCGGACAGGCCCACCGGGGAGCTGTTTTTT
v_call: TRBV12-3/TRBV12-4
d_call: TRBD1
clone_size: many
j_call: TRBJ2-2

cdr3_aa: CASTLGGQPNEKLFF
cdr3_nt: TGTGCCAGCACCCTGGGGGGACAGCCTAATGAAAAACTGTTTTTT
v_call: TRBV28
d_call: TRBD1
clone_size: many
j_call: TRBJ1-4

cdr3_aa: CSAIVRGSYEQYF
cdr3_nt: TGCAGTGCTATCGTCCGGGGGAGCTACGAGCAGTACTTC
v_call: TRBV20-1
d_call: NA
clone_size: NA
j_call: TRBJ2-7

cdr3_aa: CASSQDSGSRDAYEQYF
cdr3_nt: TGTGCCAGCAGCCAAGATTCGGGCTCTAGGGACGCCTACGAGCAGTACTTC
v_call: TRBV4-2
d_call: NA
clone_size: once
j_call: TRBJ2-7

cdr3_aa: CASTEMDRNEETQYF
cdr3_nt: TGTGCCAGCACCGAGATGGACAGGAACGAAGAGACCCAGTACTTC
v_call: TRBV7-8
d_call: TRBD1
clone_size: many
j_call: TRBJ2-5

cdr3_aa: CASSLGTGVKNYEQYF
cdr3_nt: TGTGCCAGCAGTTTAGGGACAGGGGTAAAAAACTACGAGCAGTACTTC
v_call: TRBV28
d_call: TRBD1
clone_size: NA
j_call: TRBJ2-7

cdr3_aa: CASSQRGAAYNEQFF
cdr3_nt: TGTGCCAGCAGCCAACGCGGGGCCGCCTACAATGAGCAGTTCTTC
v_call: TRBV3-1
d_call: NA
clone_size: many
j_call: TRBJ2-1

cdr3_aa: CASSLRDSTVDTQYF
cdr3_nt: TGTGCCAGCAGCTTAAGGGACTCCACGGTGGATACGCAGTATTTT
v_call: TRBV7-2
d_call: NA
clone_size: many
j_call: TRBJ2-3

cdr3_aa: CASSLPSGRSSTGELFF
cdr3_nt: TGTGCCAGCAGCTTACCTAGCGGGAGGTCGAGCACCGGGGAGCTGTTTTTT
v_call: TRBV7-8
d_call: TRBD2
clone_size: many
j_call: TRBJ2-2

cdr3_aa: CASSKTLAGSTDTQYF
cdr3_nt: TGTGCCAGCAGTAAAACTCTAGCGGGGAGCACAGATACGCAGTATTTT
v_call: TRBV28
d_call: TRBD2
clone_size: many
j_call: TRBJ2-3

cdr3_aa: CASSPDLGENSPLHF
cdr3_nt: TGTGCCAGCTCACCAGACTTAGGGGAAAATTCACCCCTCCACTTT
v_call: TRBV18
d_call: NA
clone_size: NA
j_call: TRBJ1-6

cdr3_aa: CASSPGHVNTGELFF
cdr3_nt: TGTGCCAGCAGCCCTGGGCACGTCAACACCGGGGAGCTGTTTTTT
v_call: TRBV13
d_call: NA
clone_size: NA
j_call: TRBJ2-2

cdr3_aa: CASLGPYGYEQYF
cdr3_nt: TGTGCCAGCCTCGGGCCTTACGGCTACGAGCAGTACTTC
v_call: TRBV6-2/TRBV6-3
d_call: NA
clone_size: many
j_call: TRBJ2-7

cdr3_aa: CASSYLERPYNEQFF
cdr3_nt: TGTGCCAGCAGCTACCTGGAGCGCCCATACAATGAGCAGTTCTTC
v_call: TRBV7-3
d_call: NA
clone_size: many
j_call: TRBJ2-1

cdr3_aa: CASSWGLESTEQYF
cdr3_nt: TGTGCCAGCAGTTGGGGACTAGAATCGACCGAGCAGTACTTC
v_call: TRBV27
d_call: TRBD2
clone_size: NA
j_call: TRBJ2-7

cdr3_aa: CASSQGRQGWNQPQHF
cdr3_nt: TGCGCCAGCAGCCAAGGGAGACAGGGATGGAATCAGCCCCAGCATTTT
v_call: TRBV4-1
d_call: TRBD1
clone_size: NA
j_call: TRBJ1-5

cdr3_aa: CASSYRGATNEKLFF
cdr3_nt: TGCGCCAGCAGCTACAGGGGTGCAACTAATGAAAAACTGTTTTTT
v_call: TRBV4-1
d_call: TRBD1
clone_size: few
j_call: TRBJ1-4

cdr3_aa: CASSQEAAGAQPQHF
cdr3_nt: TGCGCCAGCAGCCAAGAGGCGGCAGGGGCTCAGCCCCAGCATTTT
v_call: TRBV4-3
d_call: NA
clone_size: many
j_call: TRBJ1-5

cdr3_aa: CASSYHSGDSTDTQYF
cdr3_nt: TGTGCCAGCAGTTACCACTCAGGGGACAGCACAGATACGCAGTATTTT
v_call: TRBV6-6
d_call: NA
clone_size: NA
j_call: TRBJ2-3

cdr3_aa: CASRGDRFSYEQYF
cdr3_nt: TGTGCCAGCCGGGGGGACAGGTTTTCCTACGAGCAGTACTTC
v_call: TRBV2
d_call: NA
clone_size: many
j_call: TRBJ2-7

cdr3_aa: CASSSTLLRGLAGVRGYEQYF
cdr3_nt: TGTGCCAGCAGCTCTACCCTACTCAGAGGACTAGCGGGAGTAAGGGGCTACGAGCAGTACTTC
v_call: TRBV11-2
d_call: TRBD2
clone_size: many
j_call: TRBJ2-7

cdr3_aa: CASSASTEPSPLHF
cdr3_nt: TGTGCCAGCAGCGCCTCGACAGAACCTTCACCCCTCCACTTT
v_call: TRBV9
d_call: NA
clone_size: few
j_call: TRBJ1-6

cdr3_aa: CSARDLLAGEQYF
cdr3_nt: TGCAGTGCTAGAGATTTACTAGCGGGGGAGCAGTACTTC
v_call: TRBV20-1
d_call: TRBD2
clone_size: NA
j_call: TRBJ2-7

cdr3_aa: CAWSANEQFF
cdr3_nt: TGTGCCTGGAGCGCGAATGAGCAGTTCTTC
v_call: TRBV30
d_call: NA
clone_size: many
j_call: TRBJ2-1

cdr3_aa: CASSSTASYEQYF
cdr3_nt: TGTGCCAGCAGTTCGACTGCCTCCTACGAGCAGTACTTC
v_call: TRBV27
d_call: NA
clone_size: NA
j_call: TRBJ2-7

cdr3_aa: CASSLLGFKEQYF
cdr3_nt: TGTGCCAGCAGTTTACTAGGATTTAAGGAGCAGTACTTC
v_call: TRBV28
d_call: NA
clone_size: many
j_call: TRBJ2-7

cdr3_aa: CASSGAGTTNTGELFF
cdr3_nt: TGTGCCAGCAGCGGAGCCGGGACTACGAACACCGGGGAGCTGTTTTTT
v_call: TRBV13
d_call: TRBD2
clone_size: NA
j_call: TRBJ2-2